This TCR beta chain was sequenced in a study of breast tumors, draining lymph nodes, adjacent tissues. For this clonotype: The antigen is not known.

Trimming stripped 4 bases from V and 5 bases from J, with 15 bases between. CDR3 length: 14 residues. The germline V gene has CDR1 SQVTM and CDR2 ANQGSEA. Study outcomes and limitations: Tumor TCR diversity was below lymph nodes but above nontumor tissue. That most tumor T cells come from lymph nodes remained unproven.

Breast cancer patients provided tissue from their axillary draining lymph nodes. TCRdb reprocessed the multiplex PCR reads via MiXCR and lists one record per CDR3 protein. The data contain over 150,000 distinct CDR3 sequences, around 29% of them seen just once; the ten biggest clones take up 4% to 5.5%. The chain joins TRBV29-1 to TRBJ2-1, with D possibly TRBD2 on 5 matching bases. The clonotype comes from a female donor with breast cancer. Some clones in this sample may be carry-over from other donors' samples. Sequencing input: axillary lymph node tissue. DNA for the CDR3: TGCAGCGTTGTAGGTAGAGGGAACCACAATGAGCAGTTCTTC. It is translated as CSVVGRGNHNEQFF.